A single sample is the source of the 26 T cell receptor beta chains below, sequenced in a study of blood T cell repertoires in COVID-19. This table comes from immunoSEQ multiplex PCR, and its TCRdb copy is limited to in-frame clones, with some not included. The table records about 89,000 clones, about 74% of them present only once. Sequencing input: peripheral blood. The receptors come from a human donor in a cohort sampled during active COVID-19.

The chain combines TRBV19 with TRBJ2-2, with D possibly matching TRBD1 (5 bases). V gave up 4 bases and J gave up 6 bases, with 12 bases separating them. CDR3 length: 14 residues. The germline gives CDR1 LNHDA, CDR2 SQIVND (reference sequence). The CDR3 DNA reads TGTGCCAGTAGTAAATTCCAGGGTTCCGGGGAGCTGTTTTTT. Protein sequence: CASSKFQGSGELFF. The variable domain in full, completed from reference TRBV19 and TRBJ2-2, reads DGGITQSPKYLFRKEGQNVTLSCEQNLNHDAMYWYRQDPGQGLRLIYYSQIVNDFQKGDIAEGYSVSREKKESFPLTVTSAQKNPTAFYLCASSKFQGSGELFFGEGSRLTVL.

This chain links TRBV30 with TRBJ2-5; the D is unclear. The V gene lost 2 bases and the J gene lost 0 bases, with 10 bases spanning the gap. Looked up from germline, CDR1 is GTSNPN and CDR2 is SVGIG (reference sequence). This CDR3 region has 14 residues. CDR3 coding DNA: TGTGCCTGGAGTCCACTGGCGGACCAAGAGACCCAGTACTTC. Amino acids: CAWSPLADQETQYF.

The chain is built from TRBV5-1 and TRBJ2-5, with 10 bases fitting TRBD2. CDR1 and CDR2 (germline): SGHRS, YFSETQ. The CDR3 is 16 residues long. Trimming removed 1 base from V and 4 bases from J; junction bases left unmatched: 7. The CDR3 reads CASSLSGAGGGETQYF. The CDR3 region has the DNA TGCGCCAGCAGCTTGAGCGGAGCGGGAGGGGGAGAGACCCAGTACTTC.

The CDR3 reads CASSSPGTGNEQFF. The CDR3 nucleotides are TGCGCCAGCAGCTCACCCGGGACAGGGAATGAGCAGTTCTTC. The V gene is TRBV5-1, the J gene TRBJ2-1; 9 bases line up with TRBD1. The CDR3 loop spans 14 amino acids. The trim removed 3 bases at V and 7 bases at J, leaving 5 bases unmatched. The germline V gene has CDR1 SGHRS and CDR2 YFSETQ.

This chain joins TRBV7-2 and TRBJ1-2; TRBD1 matches 7 bases. Trimming at V came to 6 bases and at J to 5 bases, leaving 9 bases not matched to a gene. The CDR3 is made up of 14 amino acids. Germline V gene data show CDR1 as SGHTA and CDR2 as FQGNSA. The CDR3 nucleotides read TGTGCCAGCAGATCAAGGGGGCCTTTTTATGGCTACACCTTC. This codes for CASRSRGPFYGYTF.

The rearrangement joins TRBV9 to TRBJ2-1; D not resolved. Trimming removed 3 bases from V and 4 bases from J, with 20 bases in between. The CDR3 covers 17 residues. The germline V gene encodes CDR1 SGDLS and CDR2 YYNGEE. CDR3 bases: TGTGCCAGCAGCGACCGAAGAGATCCCACGAGGTACAATGAGCAGTTCTTC. It translates to CASSDRRDPTRYNEQFF.

V is TRBV29-1 and J is TRBJ2-7; 11 positions agree with TRBD1. The CDR3 extends over 13 amino acids. The germline V gene encodes CDR1 SQVTM and CDR2 ANQGSEA. V shed 6 bases and J 7 bases; nucleotides not matched to a gene: 8. DNA for the CDR3: TGCAGCGTGGATGGACAGGGGGCGCGGGAGCAGTACTTC. Its protein product is CSVDGQGAREQYF.

This chain joins TRBV19 and TRBJ2-3, with a possible D match to TRBD2 (6 bases). The CDR3 runs 13 residues. Germline V lookup: CDR1 LNHDA, CDR2 SQIVND (reference sequence). V was trimmed by 1 base and J by 6 bases, leaving 8 bases between them. CDR3 DNA: TGTGCCAGTAGTATAGGTCGGGAGGATACGCAGTATTTT. It yields the protein CASSIGREDTQYF.

V and J are TRBV9 and TRBJ1-3, with D hard to call. Germline V gives CDR1 SGDLS, CDR2 YYNGEE. The CDR3 covers 18 residues. V lost 2 bases and J lost 0, with 18 bases in between. CDR3 bases: TGTGCCAGCAGCGTTCTCCAGGTGGTTCCGATCTCTGGAAACACCATATATTTT. The encoded protein is CASSVLQVVPISGNTIYF. The whole variable domain, filled in from reference TRBV9 and TRBJ1-3, reads DSGVTQTPKHLITATGQRVTLRCSPRSGDLSVYWYQQSLDQGLQFLIQYYNGEERAKGNILERFSAQQFPDLHSELNLSSLELGDSALYFCASSVLQVVPISGNTIYFGEGSWLTVV.

The chain carries TRBV12-3 or TRBV12-4 and TRBJ2-1; D is possibly TRBD2 (6 bases). Trimming pared 3 bases from V and 7 bases from J, leaving 7 bases between. This CDR3 has 12 amino acids. The CDR3: CASSLGGNEQFF. The CDR3 nucleotides read TGTGCCAGCAGTTTGGGGGGAAATGAGCAGTTCTTC.

The rearrangement uses TRBV6-2 or TRBV6-3 and TRBJ2-5; 9 bases fit TRBD2. The CDR3 has 18 residues. V lost 2 bases and J lost 1; bases outside the gene matches: 11. Germline CDR1 and CDR2: MNHEY and SVGEGT. This chain's CDR3 is CASSYEGLAGTIQETQYF. CDR3 bases: TGTGCCAGCAGTTACGAGGGGCTAGCGGGAACCATCCAAGAGACCCAGTACTTC.

The chain is built from TRBV9 and TRBJ2-7, with a possible D match to TRBD2 (6 bases). This CDR3 comprises 13 residues. Trimming took 3 bases from V and 4 from J, leaving 11 bases between them. Looked up from germline, CDR1 is SGDLS and CDR2 is YYNGEE. In nucleotides, the CDR3 is TGTGCCAGCAGCGATGGGACTTCGTACGAGCAGTACTTC. The encoded protein is CASSDGTSYEQYF.

The rearrangement uses TRBV27 and TRBJ1-2; perhaps TRBD1 as D (6 bases). V lost 2 bases, J lost 0 bases, and 16 bases lay in between. This CDR3 is built from 17 residues. The germline gives CDR1 MNHEY, CDR2 SMNVEV (reference sequence). CDR3 region: CASSLRQGYAANYGYTF. For the CDR3, the DNA is TGTGCCAGCAGTTTAAGGCAGGGGTATGCGGCTAACTATGGCTACACCTTC.

The chain is built from TRBV2 and TRBJ2-3, with D possibly being TRBD2 (6 bases). In germline, CDR1 is SNHLY, CDR2 FYNNEI. This CDR3 has 14 residues. The germline V and J ends were trimmed by 7 bases and 6 bases, with 17 bases remaining between them. In nucleotides, the CDR3 is TGTGCCAGCACAAGGGACTCCCTGACTGATACGCAGTATTTT. It yields the protein CASTRDSLTDTQYF. The entire variable domain, with the rest obtained from reference TRBV2 and TRBJ2-3, is as follows: EPEVTQTPSHQVTQMGQEVILRCVPISNHLYFYWYRQILGQKVEFLVSFYNNEISEKSEIFDDQFSVERPDGSNFTLKIRSTKLEDSAMYFCASTRDSLTDTQYFGPGTRLTVL.

The rearrangement joins TRBV24-1 to TRBJ2-1; 9 bases agree with TRBD2. The germline V gene encodes CDR1 KGHDR and CDR2 SFDVKD. The junction had 12 bases not matched to a gene; V was cut back by 4 bases and J by 9 bases. The CDR3 is 16 residues long. CDR3 sequence: CATSDGLAGALGEQFF. The CDR3 region has the DNA TGTGCCACCAGTGACGGCTTAGCGGGAGCTCTAGGTGAGCAGTTCTTC.

The CDR3, as DNA: TGTGCCAGCAGCATCCGGGACAGGGCCACAGATACGCAGTATTTT. Protein sequence: CASSIRDRATDTQYF. The chain links TRBV7-8 to TRBJ2-3; the match to TRBD1 covers 9 bases. The CDR3 is 15 residues long. Trimming at V came to 5 bases and at J to 2 bases, leaving 5 bases not matched to a gene. The germline V gene encodes CDR1 SGHVS and CDR2 FQNEAQ.

The CDR3 sequence is CASSPNPGLELFF. The CDR3, as DNA: TGTGCCAGCAGCCCAAATCCCGGTTTGGAACTGTTTTTT. V is TRBV9 and J is TRBJ1-4, with D unclear. V was shortened by 4 bases and J by 12 bases, with 16 bases between the two germline ends. This CDR3 is 13 amino acids long. The germline V gene encodes CDR1 SGDLS and CDR2 YYNGEE.

This clone was seen a few times. This sequence joins TRBV14 and TRBJ2-1, with 12 nucleotides matching TRBD2. Per the germline V gene, CDR1 is SGHDN and CDR2 is FVKESK. Trimming at V came to 1 base and at J to 7 bases, leaving 8 bases not matched to a gene. The CDR3 sequence is 17 residues long. CDR3 amino acids: CASSQGILAGGRNEQFF. The CDR3 DNA is TGTGCCAGCAGCCAAGGAATCCTAGCGGGAGGGCGAAATGAGCAGTTCTTC.

This clone has just a few counts. This chain joins TRBV4-1 and TRBJ1-5; D might be TRBD1 (5 bases). In germline, CDR1 is MGHRA, CDR2 YSYEKL. Trimming took off 4 bases at V and 4 bases at J, with 11 bases between the two ends. The CDR3 contains 14 residues. As DNA, the CDR3 is TGCGCCAGCAGCCCCCCGGGGGGTAATCAGCCCCAGCATTTT. It is translated as CASSPPGGNQPQHF.

J is TRBJ1-1 and V is TRBV27; D perhaps matches TRBD1 (6 bases). The CDR3 has 14 residues. Per germline, CDR1 MNHEY and CDR2 SMNVEV (reference sequence). The V gene lost 4 bases and the J gene lost 0 bases, with 9 bases spanning the gap. The CDR3 loop reads CASSWGGLNTEAFF. The CDR3 coding sequence is TGTGCCAGCAGTTGGGGGGGGCTGAACACTGAAGCTTTCTTT.

In DNA, the CDR3 is TGTGCCAGCAGTTACTCCTCGGTCGGGGGGGACTATGGCTACACCTTC. This codes for CASSYSSVGGDYGYTF. The chain links TRBV6-6 to TRBJ1-2; D is possibly TRBD1 (5 bases). Looked up from germline, CDR1 is MNHNY and CDR2 is SVGAGI (reference sequence). CDR3 length: 16 amino acids. V lost 0 bases, J lost 3 bases, and 14 bases lay in between.

The V call is TRBV30, the J call TRBJ2-2; the match to TRBD2 covers 10 bases. The V and J ends lost 8 bases and 5 bases, in that order; junction bases with no gene match: 8. This CDR3 contains 14 residues. CDR1 is GTSNPN, CDR2 SVGIG, per germline (reference sequence). CDR3 coding DNA: TGTGCCGGGAAGCGGGAGGGCCTGACCGGGGAGCTGTTTTTT. It specifies CAGKREGLTGELFF. Full variable domain (missing parts from reference TRBV30 and TRBJ2-2): SQTIHQWPATLVQPVGSPLSLECTVEGTSNPNLYWYRQAAGRGLQLLFYSVGIGQISSEVPQNLSASRPQDRQFILSSKKLLLSDSGFYLCAGKREGLTGELFFGEGSRLTVL.

This chain joins TRBV4-3 and TRBJ2-2; D remains unclear. V lost 0 bases and J 11 bases, leaving 7 bases between the germline ends. Germline V gene lookup returns CDR1 LGHNA and CDR2 YSLEER. The length of the CDR3 is 12 residues. The CDR3 DNA is TGCGCCAGCAGCCAAGATGGCTTTGAGCTGTTTTTT. This codes for CASSQDGFELFF.

This clone was found a few times. This chain uses TRBV11-3 with TRBJ2-1, with 13 bases that match TRBD2. This CDR3 has 18 residues. With 4 bases clipped from V and 7 bases from J, the junction kept 13 bases outside the gene matches. From germline, CDR1 is SGHNT and CDR2 YENEEA. CDR3 amino acids: CASSSGGGLAGPDNEQFF. The CDR3 DNA reads TGTGCCAGCAGCTCCGGGGGGGGACTAGCGGGACCAGATAATGAGCAGTTCTTC.

The chain employs TRBV30 and TRBJ2-2; maybe TRBD1 (5 bases). Looked up from germline, CDR1 is GTSNPN and CDR2 is SVGIG (reference sequence). This CDR3 is built from 14 residues. Deletions cut 0 bases from V and 1 base from J, with 6 bases between. The CDR3 here is CAWSVRGNTGELFF. DNA of the CDR3: TGTGCCTGGAGTGTTAGGGGGAACACCGGGGAGCTGTTTTTT.

This clone was seen just once. This rearrangement joins TRBV9 to TRBJ2-3, with D unclear. Per the germline V gene, CDR1 is SGDLS and CDR2 is YYNGEE. This CDR3 has 15 residues. V gave up 2 bases and J gave up 4 bases, with 14 bases separating them. The CDR3 spells CASSVGSRGADTQYF. For the CDR3, the DNA is TGTGCCAGCAGCGTTGGGTCTAGAGGCGCAGATACGCAGTATTTT.